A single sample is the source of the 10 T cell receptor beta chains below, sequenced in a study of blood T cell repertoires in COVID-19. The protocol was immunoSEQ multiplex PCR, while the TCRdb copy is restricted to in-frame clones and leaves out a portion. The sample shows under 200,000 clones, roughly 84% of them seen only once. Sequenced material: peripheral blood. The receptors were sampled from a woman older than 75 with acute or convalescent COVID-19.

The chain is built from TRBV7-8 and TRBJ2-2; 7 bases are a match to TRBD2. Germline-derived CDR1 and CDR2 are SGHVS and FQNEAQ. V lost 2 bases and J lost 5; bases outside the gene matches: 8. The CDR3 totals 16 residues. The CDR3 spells CASSLTSSGRTGELFF. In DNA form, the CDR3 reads TGTGCCAGCAGCTTAACCTCTAGCGGAAGGACCGGGGAGCTGTTTTTT.

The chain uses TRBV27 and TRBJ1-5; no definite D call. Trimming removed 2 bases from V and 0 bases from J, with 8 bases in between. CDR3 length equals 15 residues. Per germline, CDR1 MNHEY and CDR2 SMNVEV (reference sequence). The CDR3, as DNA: TGTGCCAGCAGTTTAAACGGGGATAGCAATCAGCCCCAGCATTTT. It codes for CASSLNGDSNQPQHF.

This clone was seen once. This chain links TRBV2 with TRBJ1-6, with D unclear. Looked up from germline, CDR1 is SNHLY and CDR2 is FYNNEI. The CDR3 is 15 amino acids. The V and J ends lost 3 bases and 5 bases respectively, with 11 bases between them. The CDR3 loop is CASSDVRLHNSPLHF. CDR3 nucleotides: TGTGCCAGCAGTGATGTGAGACTTCATAATTCACCCCTCCACTTT.

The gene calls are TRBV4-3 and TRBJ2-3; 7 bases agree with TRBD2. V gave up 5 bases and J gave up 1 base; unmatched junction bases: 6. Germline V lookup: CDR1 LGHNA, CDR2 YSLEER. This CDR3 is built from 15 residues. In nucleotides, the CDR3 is TGCGCCAGCAGCTATCTGGGGGGGGGCACAGATACGCAGTATTTT. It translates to CASSYLGGGTDTQYF.

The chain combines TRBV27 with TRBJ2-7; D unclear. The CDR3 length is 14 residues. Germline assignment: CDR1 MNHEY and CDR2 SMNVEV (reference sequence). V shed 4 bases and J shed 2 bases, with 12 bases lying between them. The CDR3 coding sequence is TGTGCCAGCAGTTCCCGTGGAGCCCCCTACGAGCAGTACTTC. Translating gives CASSSRGAPYEQYF.

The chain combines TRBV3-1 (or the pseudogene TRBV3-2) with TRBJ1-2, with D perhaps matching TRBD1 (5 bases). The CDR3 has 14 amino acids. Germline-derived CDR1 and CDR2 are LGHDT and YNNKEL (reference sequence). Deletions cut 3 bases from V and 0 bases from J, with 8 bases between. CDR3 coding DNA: TGTGCCAGCAGCCAGGGGACTTCTAACTATGGCTACACCTTC. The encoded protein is CASSQGTSNYGYTF.

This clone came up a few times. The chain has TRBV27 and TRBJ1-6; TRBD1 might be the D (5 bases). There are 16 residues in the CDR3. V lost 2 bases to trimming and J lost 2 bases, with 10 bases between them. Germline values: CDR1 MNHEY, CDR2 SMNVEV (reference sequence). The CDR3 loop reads CASSLTRQPYNSPLHF. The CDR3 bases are TGTGCCAGCAGTTTAACCCGACAGCCCTATAATTCACCCCTCCACTTT.

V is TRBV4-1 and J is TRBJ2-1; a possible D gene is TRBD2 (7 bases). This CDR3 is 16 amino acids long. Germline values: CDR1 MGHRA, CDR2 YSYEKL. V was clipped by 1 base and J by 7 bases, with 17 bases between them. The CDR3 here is CASSQGGGRLKNEQFF. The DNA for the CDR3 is TGCGCCAGCAGCCAAGGGGGGGGGCGCCTCAAGAATGAGCAGTTCTTC.

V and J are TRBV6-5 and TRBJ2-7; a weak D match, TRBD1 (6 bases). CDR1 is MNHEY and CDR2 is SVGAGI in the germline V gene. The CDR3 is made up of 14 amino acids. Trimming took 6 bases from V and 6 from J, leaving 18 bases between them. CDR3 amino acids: CASSRAGQGGEQYF. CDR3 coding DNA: TGTGCCAGCAGCCGTGCGGGTCAAGGGGGCGAGCAGTACTTC.

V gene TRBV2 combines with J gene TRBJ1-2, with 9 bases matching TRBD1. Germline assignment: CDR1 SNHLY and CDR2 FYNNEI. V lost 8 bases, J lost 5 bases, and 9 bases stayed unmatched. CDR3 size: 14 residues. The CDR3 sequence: CASFAGTGPYGYTF. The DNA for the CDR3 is TGTGCCAGCTTCGCTGGGACAGGGCCATATGGCTACACCTTC.